This TCR beta chain is drawn from a study of control samples from healthy donors and cancer patients. V gave up 5 bases and J gave up 10 bases, with 24 bases separating them. The germline CDR1 and CDR2 sequences are MRHNA and SNTAGT. The CDR3 loop spans 16 amino acids. Measured with immunoSEQ multiplex PCR; TCRdb has only the in-frame clones, and not every one. Of over 150,000 clones in the sample, around 94% are singletons; the top ten hold around 1.5%. The chain has TRBV6-4 and TRBJ2-1, with TRBD2 as a possible D gene (6 bases). The sequence was obtained from a woman between 18 and 29 years old in good health. Sequences were obtained from blood. Written as DNA, the CDR3 is TGTGCCAGCAGTCTTACGCGGGATAGGTGGCCGGGGGAGCAGTTCTTC. Translated: CASSLTRDRWPGEQFF.